This T cell receptor (beta chain) was profiled in a study of shared clonotypes between healthy human individuals. The V segment lost 2 bases and the J segment 4 bases; nucleotides outside the gene matches: 7. CDR1 is GTSNPN, CDR2 SVGIG, per germline (reference sequence). This CDR3 comprises 15 residues. General study findings and limits: The study generally estimated greater richness for naive than memory subsets. What limited the represented genetic and exposure-history diversity was the small number of donors.

The data were produced by immunoSEQ multiplex PCR, yet TCRdb's version contains in-frame clones alone and is incomplete. Here the sample spans about 330,000 clones, under 80% being singletons. This clone was seen a single time. Antigen unknown. The chain links TRBV30 to TRBJ1-3; 8 positions match TRBD1. This sequence was found in a man younger than 45 in good health. Source material: memory CD4+ T cells sorted from blood. Subset noted: CD45RA-negative fraction. This CDR3 reads CAWSLGDRGGNTIYF. The CDR3 nucleotides read TGTGCCTGGAGTTTGGGCGACAGGGGAGGAAACACCATATATTTT.